This is a list of T cell receptor beta chains from one sample in a study of blood T cell repertoires in COVID-19. The protocol was immunoSEQ multiplex PCR, while the TCRdb copy is restricted to in-frame clones and leaves out a portion. The repertoire holds 150,000 to 200,000 clones, around 90% seen once, with 5% in the top ten. The sequencing input was peripheral blood. The source of these receptors is a human donor in a cohort sampled during active COVID-19. Each CDR3 is given with its conserved first and last residue. D genes are given only for firm matches. Only some rows state a clone size, as once, few, many or a class for expanded clones.

TRBJ1-4 | - | TRBD1 | TRBV6-5 | TGTGCCAGCAGAACTCGGGCAGGGGGAGGTGAAAAACTGTTTTTT | CASRTRAGGGEKLFF
TRBJ2-4 | - | TRBD1 | TRBV27 | TGTGCCAGCAGTCCTGGGACAGGTCAACTAGCCAAAAACATTCAGTACTTC | CASSPGTGQLAKNIQYF
TRBJ2-5 | - | TRBD1 | TRBV6-2/TRBV6-3 | TGTGCCAGCAGTTACACGGGACAGGGGAGGCGGGAGACCCAGTACTTC | CASSYTGQGRRETQYF
TRBJ2-5 | - | TRBD2 | TRBV2 | TGTGCCAGCATCGTAAGCGGGGGAATCCAAGAGACCCAGTACTTC | CASIVSGGIQETQYF
TRBJ2-1 | - | TRBD2 | TRBV5-4 | TGTGCCAGCAGCTTGGATGGTAGCGGGGGGGCCGGCTACAATGAGCAGTTCTTC | CASSLDGSGGAGYNEQFF
TRBJ2-7 | few | - | TRBV28 | TGTGCCACGTCCGGACAACCCTTCTCCTACGAGCAGTACTTC | CATSGQPFSYEQYF
TRBJ2-7 | - | TRBD1 | TRBV30 | TGTGCCTGGTCCGGGACAGGGGTTTCCTACGAGCAGTACTTC | CAWSGTGVSYEQYF
TRBJ1-1 | - | - | TRBV27 | TGTGCCAGCAGTACCCTTGAGGGGTATGGACAGCCCCTTCATGAAGCTTTCTTT | CASSTLEGYGQPLHEAFF
TRBJ2-7 | - | TRBD2 | TRBV15 | TGTGCCACCAGCAGAGATCCCGGGACTAGCGGATCCTACGAGCAGTACTTC | CATSRDPGTSGSYEQYF
TRBJ2-2 | - | TRBD1 | TRBV28 | TGTGCCAGCAGCTTCCTCGGGACAGCGAACACCGGGGAGCTGTTTTTT | CASSFLGTANTGELFF
TRBJ2-7 | - | - | TRBV6-6 | TGTGCCAGCAGTAGGGGGACGGGGCGCAGTTACGAGCAGTACTTC | CASSRGTGRSYEQYF
TRBJ1-1 | - | - | TRBV28 | TGTGCCAGCAGTTCCTGGACAGAAAACACTGAAGCTTTCTTT | CASSSWTENTEAFF
TRBJ2-7 | - | TRBD1 | TRBV19 | TGTGCCAGTAGGGACAGGGCGGCCTACGAGCAGTACTTC | CASRDRAAYEQYF
TRBJ1-1 | - | - | TRBV5-6 | TGTGCCAGCAGCTTAAATCGTGGGCAGGGGAACACTGAAGCTTTCTTT | CASSLNRGQGNTEAFF
TRBJ2-7 | few | TRBD2 | TRBV4-1 | TGCGCCAGCAGCCAAGGACTAGCGGACGAGCAGTACTTC | CASSQGLADEQYF
TRBJ1-3 | - | - | TRBV19 | TGTGCCAGTAGTATGGCTAAGGGGCCTGGAAACACCATATATTTT | CASSMAKGPGNTIYF
TRBJ2-7 | - | TRBD2 | TRBV4-3 | TGCGCCAGCAGCCACGGGGCGGGGGGGGCCTACGAGCAGTACTTC | CASSHGAGGAYEQYF
TRBJ2-3 | - | - | TRBV6-2/TRBV6-3 | TGTGCCAGCAGTTACGAGGTCTGGGAGCGTGGCACAGATACGCAGTATTTT | CASSYEVWERGTDTQYF
TRBJ2-3 | - | TRBD2 | TRBV30 | TGTGCCTGGAGCATGACTAGCGCGGGGCCAGATACGCAGTATTTT | CAWSMTSAGPDTQYF
TRBJ2-6 | - | TRBD1 | TRBV10-1 | TGCGCCAGCAGTGAGAGACAGGGGATATCTGGGGCCAACGTCCTGACTTTC | CASSERQGISGANVLTF
TRBJ2-1 | - | TRBD1 | TRBV4-3 | TGCGCCAGCAGCCGAAGTCCGGGACAGGGGGGTCGCAATGAGCAGTTCTTC | CASSRSPGQGGRNEQFF
TRBJ2-7 | - | - | TRBV3-1/TRBV3-2 | TGTGCCAGCAGCCAAGTCTGGGCTCCCTACTACGAGCAGTACTTC | CASSQVWAPYYEQYF
TRBJ2-3 | - | TRBD2 | TRBV7-3 | TGTGCCAGCAGTTTAAATCGGGGGGAGACAGATACGCAGTATTTT | CASSLNRGETDTQYF
TRBJ2-5 | once | - | TRBV12-3/TRBV12-4 | TGTGCCAGCAGTTTTTTCGGGGAGACCCAGTACTTC | CASSFFGETQYF
TRBJ2-3 | - | TRBD1 | TRBV30 | TGTGCCTGGAGTGAGGGGGCTGATACGCAGTATTTT | CAWSEGADTQYF